These 7 T cell receptor beta chains share one sample of origin, sequenced in a study of PD-1 blockade in classical Hodgkin lymphoma. Assay used: immunoSEQ multiplex PCR; TCRdb lists only in-frame clones, some missing. The sample contains 20,000 or so clones, 83% of which appear only once. Indicated time point: cycle 4 day 1 (C4D1), after more than five weeks of nivolumab. There was relapse after autologous stem cell transplantation in every patient, and there was variation in brentuximab vedotin exposure. Negative magnetic selection isolated CD4+ T cells from thawed PBMCs. The sequencing here drew on CD4+ T cells from blood, taken before the fourth cycle of nivolumab. The receptors stem from a human donor with classical Hodgkin lymphoma.

The chain recombines TRBV6-1 with TRBJ2-2; D is ambiguous. CDR1 MNHNS and CDR2 SASEGT come from the germline V gene. The length of the CDR3 is 13 residues. V was cut by 4 bases and J by 4 bases, with 7 bases left in between. CDR3 in amino acids: CASSGLVTGELFF. The CDR3 DNA reads TGTGCCAGCAGTGGATTGGTCACCGGGGAGCTGTTTTTT.

The chain has TRBV28 and TRBJ1-4; D is unresolved. The CDR3 runs to 11 residues. The V gene lost 3 bases and the J gene lost 11 bases, with 7 bases spanning the gap. CDR1 MDHEN and CDR2 SYDVKM come from the germline V gene. The CDR3 nucleotides read TGTGCCAGCAGTTTGGGTACGAAACTGTTTTTT. This sequence encodes CASSLGTKLFF.

The rearrangement joins TRBV19 to TRBJ1-5, with D unclear. Trimming removed 5 bases from V and 6 bases from J, with 8 bases in between. The germline gives CDR1 LNHDA, CDR2 SQIVND (reference sequence). The CDR3 is 12 residues long. The CDR3 bases are TGTGCCAGTAGTCCTTTCGGTCAGCCCCAGCATTTT. Translating it yields CASSPFGQPQHF.

This clone was detected a few times. The J gene is TRBJ2-1, the V gene TRBV5-1; D unclear. Germline CDR1 SGHRS, CDR2 YFSETQ. The CDR3 is 11 amino acids. V lost 1 base and J 5 bases, leaving 1 base between the germline ends. Here the CDR3 reads CASSLNNEQFF. CDR3 DNA: TGCGCCAGCAGCTTGAACAATGAGCAGTTCTTC.

The genes are TRBV5-5 and TRBJ2-7; a possible D gene is TRBD1 (6 bases). V dropped 0 bases and J dropped 5 bases, with 9 bases sitting between them. CDR1 SGHKS and CDR2 YYEKEE come from the germline V gene (reference sequence). The CDR3 runs 13 residues. The CDR3 is CASSLGNRDEQYF. In nucleotides, the CDR3 is TGTGCCAGCAGCTTGGGCAACAGGGACGAGCAGTACTTC.

J is TRBJ2-7 and V is TRBV27; D unresolved. Per the germline V gene, CDR1 is MNHEY and CDR2 is SMNVEV (reference sequence). CDR3 size: 13 residues. Trimming stripped 5 bases from V and 0 bases from J, with 8 bases between. CDR3 DNA: TGTGCCAGCAGTCGCGCAACCTCCTACGAGCAGTACTTC. It yields the protein CASSRATSYEQYF.

The CDR3 loop is CASTDRMGGSPIEQYF. The CDR3 coding sequence is TGTGCCAGCACCGACAGAATGGGCGGGAGCCCCATCGAGCAGTACTTC. The chain uses TRBV7-9 and TRBJ2-7; 7 bases align to TRBD2. The germline CDR1 and CDR2 sequences are SEHNR and FQNEAQ (reference sequence). The trim removed 7 bases at V and 6 bases at J, leaving 18 bases unmatched. The CDR3 extends over 16 amino acids.